This T cell receptor beta chain comes out of a study of OX40 agonist ivuxolimab in advanced cancers. Study-wide background: Every 2 weeks, ivuxolimab was infused into the patients intravenously at between 0.01 and 10 mg/kg. Past anti-PD-1, anti-PD-L1 or anti-CTLA-4 therapy was accepted, and 40% had received some. General observations from the study: Patients who responded partially at 0.1-3.0 mg/kg showed clonal expansion ranking among the lowest.

It was autoimmune disease history or systemic immunosuppression that excluded patients. Comments on this clone: Its target is unknown.

The table came from immunoSEQ multiplex PCR; TCRdb's copy has only in-frame clones and leaves some out. The sample holds approximately 8,000 clones, roughly 70% seen once. The CDR3 extends over 15 amino acids. Germline V gene lookup returns CDR1 MNHEY and CDR2 SMNVEV (reference sequence). V lost 3 bases and J lost 4, with 13 bases in between. The sequencing used CD4+ or CD8+ T cells sorted from blood, collected in a trial of the OX40 agonist ivuxolimab. This TCR derives from an adult with an advanced solid tumor such as melanoma, head and neck, liver or kidney cancer. J is TRBJ1-3 and V is TRBV27; D is ambiguous. The CDR3 reads CASSLSQETGNTIYF. The CDR3 nucleotides are TGTGCCAGCAGTTTGTCCCAGGAGACAGGAAACACCATATATTTT.